The TCR beta chain under discussion was sequenced for a study of blood T cell repertoires in COVID-19. Study at large: COVID-19 samples, acute and convalescent, were from the United States, Italy and Spain. Nucleic acid was either cDNA or gDNA, and it came from T cells, B-cell-depleted T cells, or PBMCs.

The method was immunoSEQ multiplex PCR; TCRdb's version includes in-frame clones alone and lacks a portion of them. Of tens of thousands of clones listed, under 95% are singletons. Sample: peripheral blood. The TCR originated in a woman aged 60-75 years with active COVID-19.

The CDR3 nucleotides are TGTGCCAGCTCACCCCGGGCCCGGGGCTACGAGCAGTACTTC. It translates to CASSPRARGYEQYF. This sequence joins TRBV18 and TRBJ2-7, with D tentatively TRBD2 (5 bases). This CDR3 region has 14 residues. V lost 3 bases and J lost 3, with 12 bases in between. Germline lookup yields CDR1 KGHSH and CDR2 LQKENI.